This entry lists 6 T cell receptor beta chains sequenced from one sample in a study of cytomegalovirus exposure and HLA in healthy donors (dated by TCRdb to 2016 to 2017). Library generation was performed with the immunoSEQ multiplex PCR assay. The multiplex PCR relied on a mix of 60 forward primers for TCR Vbeta segments and 13 reverse primers for TCR Jbeta segments. This immuneACCESS table, as held by TCRdb, lists in-frame sequences with V and J called but not all clones. Of the missing ones, under half trace to an unresolved V gene in checked studies; the others have no known cause. The sample data list 90,000 to 130,000 clones, and about 80% of these were observed just once. The biggest ten clones account for 13% of the sample. The sample taken for sequencing was PBMCs. The receptors originated from a man between 25 and 39 years old in good health and CMV-seropositive.

The CDR3 loop is CASSFGGPTYEQYF. CDR3 nucleotide sequence: TGTGCCAGCAGTTTCGGAGGTCCTACCTACGAGCAGTACTTC. The V gene is TRBV27, the J gene TRBJ2-7, with D maybe TRBD2 (5 bases). This CDR3 is 14 amino acids long. V was cut by 3 bases and J by 2 bases, with 11 bases left in between. Looked up from germline, CDR1 is MNHEY and CDR2 is SMNVEV (reference sequence).

The chain combines TRBV4-1 with TRBJ1-3; no firm D call. Looked up from germline, CDR1 is MGHRA and CDR2 is YSYEKL. Trimming removed 0 bases from V and 0 bases from J, with 6 bases in between. CDR3 length: 15 amino acids. The CDR3 is CASSQERDSGNTIYF. The DNA of the CDR3 is TGCGCCAGCAGCCAAGAACGGGACTCTGGAAACACCATATATTTT.

This clone appeared once. V gene TRBV5-6 combines with J gene TRBJ1-1, with 7 positions matching TRBD1. V was pared by 3 bases and J by 3 bases, with 5 bases of the junction left unmatched. This CDR3 is 14 amino acids long. Looked up from germline, CDR1 is SGHDT and CDR2 is YYEEEE. The CDR3 DNA is TGTGCCAGCAGCTACCAGGGGGGTGACACTGAAGCTTTCTTT. It codes for CASSYQGGDTEAFF.

This rearrangement joins TRBV21-1 to TRBJ1-5; the tabulated D call, TRBD1, remains unverified against the DNA. TRBV21-1 is given as a pseudogene. This CDR3 comprises 16 residues. The chain's CDR3 is CASSKNGQPWDQPQHF. The CDR3 nucleotides read TGTGCCAGCAGCAAGAATGGACAGCCGTGGGATCAGCCCCAGCATTTT.

This chain joins TRBV4-3 and TRBJ2-3; TRBD1 might be the D (6 bases). V was clipped by 0 bases and J by 4 bases, with 14 bases between them. Germline V gene sequence: CDR1 LGHNA, CDR2 YSLEER. There are 16 residues in the CDR3. The CDR3, as DNA: TGCGCCAGCAGCCAAGACTTTGGCAGGGGTCCAGATACGCAGTATTTT. Its protein is CASSQDFGRGPDTQYF.

J is TRBJ2-3 and V is TRBV7-3, with 11 bases matching TRBD1. The germline CDR1 and CDR2 sequences are SGHTA and FQGTGA. V shed 3 bases, J shed 7 bases, and the junction held 3 bases outside the gene matches. CDR3 size: 14 residues. Written as DNA, the CDR3 is TGTGCCAGCAGCTTCGGGACAGGGGGATATACGCAGTATTTT. Amino acids: CASSFGTGGYTQYF.